A selection of T cell receptor beta chains follows, all from one sample in a study of blood T cell repertoires in COVID-19. The protocol was immunoSEQ multiplex PCR, while the TCRdb copy is restricted to in-frame clones and leaves out a portion. The table includes 45,000 to 70,000 clones, roughly four fifths detected once. Sample: peripheral blood. These receptors came from a woman older than 75 with acute or convalescent COVID-19. The CDR3 runs from the conserved cysteine through the conserved F or W. The D gene is left open where the match is weak. Size is stated for part of the rows, as once, few or many counts, or as a class when the clone is expanded.

cdr3_nt | cdr3_aa | clone_size | j_call | v_call | d_call
TGTGCCAGCAGCACTCGGACAGGGTATACCGGGGAGCTGTTTTTT | CASSTRTGYTGELFF | - | TRBJ2-2 | TRBV9 | TRBD1
TGTGCCACCAGCAGTGGGCTTAGGAAGACCCAGTACTTC | CATSSGLRKTQYF | - | TRBJ2-5 | TRBV15 | -
TGTGCCAGCAGCCCACTAGCGGGGATCGAGCAGTACTTC | CASSPLAGIEQYF | - | TRBJ2-7 | TRBV14 | TRBD2
TGTGCCAGCAGTACCGACAGGGGAAATTCACCCCTCCACTTT | CASSTDRGNSPLHF | - | TRBJ1-6 | TRBV5-5 | TRBD1
TGTGCCAGCAGCCAAGATGGAGGGGTATGGTCCTACGAGCAGTACTTC | CASSQDGGVWSYEQYF | - | TRBJ2-7 | TRBV3-1/TRBV3-2 | -
TGTGCCAGCATCGACGCAGGGGGCATCTATGGCTACACCTTC | CASIDAGGIYGYTF | - | TRBJ1-2 | TRBV6-5 | TRBD1
TGCAGCGTAAAAGCGGGAGGAGGCCACAATGAGCAGTTCTTC | CSVKAGGGHNEQFF | - | TRBJ2-1 | TRBV29-1 | TRBD2
TGTGCCAGCAGCTTGGGGGGGGGAAGCAATCAGCCCCAGCATTTT | CASSLGGGSNQPQHF | - | TRBJ1-5 | TRBV5-8 | -
TGTGCCAGCAGCCTCGGACAGGGGTGGGCAGAGACCCAGTACTTC | CASSLGQGWAETQYF | - | TRBJ2-5 | TRBV27 | TRBD1
TGTGCCAGTAGTGCGCAGGGGATTGAAAAACTGTTTTTT | CASSAQGIEKLFF | - | TRBJ1-4 | TRBV19 | -
TGCGCCAGCAGCCAAACGTTGGCGGGGGGGGCAGATACGCAGTATTTT | CASSQTLAGGADTQYF | - | TRBJ2-3 | TRBV4-1 | TRBD2
TGCGCCAGCAGTCCCGGAGATGCAACTAATGAAAAACTGTTTTTT | CASSPGDATNEKLFF | once | TRBJ1-4 | TRBV23-1 | -
TGTGCCAGCAGCTTTCGAGCCGTGGAGACCCAGTACTTC | CASSFRAVETQYF | - | TRBJ2-5 | TRBV11-2 | -
TGCGCCAGCAGGACGTTCGGCGGGTTCCAAGAGACCCAGTACTTC | CASRTFGGFQETQYF | once | TRBJ2-5 | TRBV5-1 | -
TGTGCCAGTAGGTACACAGGGGGGACTGAAGCTTTCTTT | CASRYTGGTEAFF | - | TRBJ1-1 | TRBV19 | TRBD1
TGTGCTCGAGGTGGGACTAGCGCTGAGCAGTTCTTC | CARGGTSAEQFF | - | TRBJ2-1 | TRBV30 | TRBD2
TGTGCCAGCAGGGGGGACAGGCCGTATTCACCCCTCCACTTT | CASRGDRPYSPLHF | once | TRBJ1-6 | TRBV28 | TRBD1
TGTGCCAGCAAGCCGGTGGGGGCAGGTGAAGCTTTCTTT | CASKPVGAGEAFF | - | TRBJ1-1 | TRBV2 | -
TGTGCCAGCAAGACCGGGACAGGGGGCAATCAGCCCCAGCATTTT | CASKTGTGGNQPQHF | - | TRBJ1-5 | TRBV2 | TRBD1
TGTGCCAGCAGCCAAATGAGGGCCCAACAGCAGTACTTC | CASSQMRAQQQYF | - | TRBJ2-7 | TRBV3-1/TRBV3-2 | -
TGTGCCAGCAGCCCCCGACAGGCTAGGGCTGAAGCTTTCTTT | CASSPRQARAEAFF | - | TRBJ1-1 | TRBV3-1/TRBV3-2 | -
TGTGCCAGCAGCCCATATAGCGGGGGGGGTGTGACAGATACGCAGTATTTT | CASSPYSGGGVTDTQYF | few | TRBJ2-3 | TRBV5-4 | TRBD2
TGTGCCAGCAGCCCGCATACTAGATCTTACGATGAGCAGTTCTTC | CASSPHTRSYDEQFF | - | TRBJ2-1 | TRBV7-6 | -
TGTGCCAGTAGTATAAGGGGGCGAAGGACTGAAGCTTTCTTT | CASSIRGRRTEAFF | - | TRBJ1-1 | TRBV19 | TRBD1
TGTGCCAGCAGTGGTACGAGATTCGAGGAGACCCAGTACTTC | CASSGTRFEETQYF | - | TRBJ2-5 | TRBV2 | -
TGTGCCAGCAGTGACTCAGCCACAGCCGGCTACACCTTC | CASSDSATAGYTF | - | TRBJ1-2 | TRBV6-4 | -
TGCGCCAGCAGCTTTAACCGACAGGGCGCTAACTATGGCTACACCTTC | CASSFNRQGANYGYTF | - | TRBJ1-2 | TRBV5-1 | TRBD1
TGTGCCAGCAGTGGAGGACAGACCAACATTCAGTACTTC | CASSGGQTNIQYF | - | TRBJ2-4 | TRBV2 | -
TGTGCCAGCAGTTTACCGACTAGCGGGGGGCTCGGGACCCAGTACTTC | CASSLPTSGGLGTQYF | - | TRBJ2-5 | TRBV28 | TRBD2
TGTGCCAGCAGCGCGGGACGGACTCATCAGCCCCAGCATTTT | CASSAGRTHQPQHF | - | TRBJ1-5 | TRBV2 | -
TGTGCCAGTAGTATACGAACGGCTAACTATGGCTACACCTTC | CASSIRTANYGYTF | - | TRBJ1-2 | TRBV19 | -
TGTGCCAGCAGTTTATCAGGTCAGGGGATTATGACCGGGGAGCTGTTTTTT | CASSLSGQGIMTGELFF | - | TRBJ2-2 | TRBV27 | -
TGTGCCAGCAGCCAAGATACCGCGGGAGGCCCCCAGGCAGATACGCAGTATTTT | CASSQDTAGGPQADTQYF | - | TRBJ2-3 | TRBV4-2 | TRBD2
TGTGCCAGCAGGCGAGGCGTCTCTAGCGGGAGAGGGACCGGGGAGCTGTTTTTT | CASRRGVSSGRGTGELFF | - | TRBJ2-2 | TRBV2 | TRBD2
TGCGCCAGCAGTGAGCGACTAGCGGGAGACCAGACCCAGTACTTC | CASSERLAGDQTQYF | - | TRBJ2-5 | TRBV10-2 | TRBD2
TGTGCCAGCAGCCCTGACACGGTGACAGATACGCAGTATTTT | CASSPDTVTDTQYF | - | TRBJ2-3 | TRBV7-9 | -
TGTGCCAGCAGCGTAGCGGGAGAAAACACCGGGGAGCTGTTTTTT | CASSVAGENTGELFF | - | TRBJ2-2 | TRBV9 | -
TGTGCCAGCAGTCTTTCCGAAACAGTCTTAAACTATGGCTACACCTTC | CASSLSETVLNYGYTF | few | TRBJ1-2 | TRBV28 | -
TGTGCCAGCAGTTTGGTCGGACAGGGGGTGAATGAGCAGTACTTC | CASSLVGQGVNEQYF | - | TRBJ2-7 | TRBV27 | TRBD1
TGTGCCAGCACCGCCCAGGGACTAGCGGAGAACCAGTACTTC | CASTAQGLAENQYF | - | TRBJ2-5 | TRBV2 | TRBD2
TGTGCCAGTAGTATAGTTTCCGGGTCGACCTATGGCTACACCTTC | CASSIVSGSTYGYTF | - | TRBJ1-2 | TRBV19 | -
TGTGCCATCTCGACAAATCAAGAGACCCAGTACTTC | CAISTNQETQYF | - | TRBJ2-5 | TRBV30 | -
TGTGCCAGCAGCCTCTTAGGCTCCGTAGCGGGAGTCTGGGATACGCAGTATTTT | CASSLLGSVAGVWDTQYF | - | TRBJ2-3 | TRBV7-2 | TRBD2
TGTGCCAGCAGCTTAGGGGTCACTAGCGGGCGCGTTCAACAAGAGACCCAGTACTTC | CASSLGVTSGRVQQETQYF | few | TRBJ2-5 | TRBV7-9 | TRBD2
TGTGCCAGTAGGGAGGGGAGTAAGACCCAGTACTTC | CASREGSKTQYF | few | TRBJ2-5 | TRBV19 | -
TGCAGCGTTTCCGGGACAGCAGGGGAGAGTTCCTACAATGAGCAGTTCTTC | CSVSGTAGESSYNEQFF | few | TRBJ2-1 | TRBV29-1 | TRBD1
TGTGCCAGCAGCCCCGCAGGGGGCCGGGGGTGGCAGTACTTC | CASSPAGGRGWQYF | - | TRBJ2-7 | TRBV7-8 | TRBD1
TGTGCCAGTAGTATGGGGGGGACCAGGCAGGAGACCCAGTACTTC | CASSMGGTRQETQYF | - | TRBJ2-5 | TRBV19 | TRBD2
TGTGCCAGCTCTGGGGCCCCCTCGGTGAGCTCCTACGAGCAGTACTTC | CASSGAPSVSSYEQYF | few | TRBJ2-7 | TRBV27 | -
TGTGCCAGCGGTTCAGGGGGTCGGGAAAAACTGTTTTTT | CASGSGGREKLFF | - | TRBJ1-4 | TRBV6-2/TRBV6-3 | TRBD1